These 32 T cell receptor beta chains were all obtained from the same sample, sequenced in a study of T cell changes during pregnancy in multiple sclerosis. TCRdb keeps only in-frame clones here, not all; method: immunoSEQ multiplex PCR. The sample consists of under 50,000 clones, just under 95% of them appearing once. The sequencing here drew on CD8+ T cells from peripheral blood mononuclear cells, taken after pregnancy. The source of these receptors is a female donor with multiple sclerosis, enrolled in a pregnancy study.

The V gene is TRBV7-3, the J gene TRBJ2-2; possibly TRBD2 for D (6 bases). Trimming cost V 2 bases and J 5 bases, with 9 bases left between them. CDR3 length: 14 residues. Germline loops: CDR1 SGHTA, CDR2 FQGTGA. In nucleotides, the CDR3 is TGTGCCAGCAGCTTACTGGGGGGAACCGGGGAGCTGTTTTTT. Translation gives CASSLLGGTGELFF.

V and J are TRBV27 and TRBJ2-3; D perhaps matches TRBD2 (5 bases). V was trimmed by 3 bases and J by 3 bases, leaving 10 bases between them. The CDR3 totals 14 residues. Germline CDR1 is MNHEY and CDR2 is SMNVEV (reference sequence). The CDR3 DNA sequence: TGTGCCAGCAGTTTGGGAGCGGATACAGATACGCAGTATTTT. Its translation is CASSLGADTDTQYF.

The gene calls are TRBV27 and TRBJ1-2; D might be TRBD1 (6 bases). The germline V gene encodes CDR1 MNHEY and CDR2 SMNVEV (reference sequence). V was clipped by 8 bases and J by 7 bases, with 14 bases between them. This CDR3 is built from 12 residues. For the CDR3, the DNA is TGTGCCAGCCGGGAGGGGGGGCTTGGCTACACCTTC. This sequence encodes CASREGGLGYTF.

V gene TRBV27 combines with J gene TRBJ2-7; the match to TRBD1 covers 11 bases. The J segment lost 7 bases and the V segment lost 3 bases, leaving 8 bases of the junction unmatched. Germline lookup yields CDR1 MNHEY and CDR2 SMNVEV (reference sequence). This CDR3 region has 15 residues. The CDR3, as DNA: TGTGCCAGCAGTTTGAGGGGACAGGGGGTCTGGGAGCAGTACTTC. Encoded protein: CASSLRGQGVWEQYF.

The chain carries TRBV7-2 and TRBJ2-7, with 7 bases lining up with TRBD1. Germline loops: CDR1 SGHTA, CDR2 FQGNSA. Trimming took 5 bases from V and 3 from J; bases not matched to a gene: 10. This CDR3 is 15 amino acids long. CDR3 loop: CASSNPGQLFYEQYF. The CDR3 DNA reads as TGTGCCAGCAGCAATCCGGGACAGCTTTTCTACGAGCAGTACTTC.

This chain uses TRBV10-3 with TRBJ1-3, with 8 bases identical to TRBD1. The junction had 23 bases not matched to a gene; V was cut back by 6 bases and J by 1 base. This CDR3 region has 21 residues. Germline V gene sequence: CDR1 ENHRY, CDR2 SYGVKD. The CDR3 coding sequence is TGTGCCATCAGCGATACCGGGACAGGCATAATCTCAGGGGCTTCTGGAAACACCATATATTTT. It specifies CAISDTGTGIISGASGNTIYF.

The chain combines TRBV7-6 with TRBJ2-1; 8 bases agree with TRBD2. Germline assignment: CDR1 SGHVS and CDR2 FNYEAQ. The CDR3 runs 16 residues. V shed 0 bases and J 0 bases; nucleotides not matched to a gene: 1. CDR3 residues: CASSLAGTSSYNEQFF. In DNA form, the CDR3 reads TGTGCCAGCAGCTTAGCAGGGACTAGCTCCTACAATGAGCAGTTCTTC.

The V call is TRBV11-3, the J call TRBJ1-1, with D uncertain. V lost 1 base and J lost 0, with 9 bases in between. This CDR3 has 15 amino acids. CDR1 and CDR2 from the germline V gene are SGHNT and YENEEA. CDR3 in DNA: TGTGCCAGCAGCTTAGGTGGAGGCTTGAACACTGAAGCTTTCTTT. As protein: CASSLGGGLNTEAFF.

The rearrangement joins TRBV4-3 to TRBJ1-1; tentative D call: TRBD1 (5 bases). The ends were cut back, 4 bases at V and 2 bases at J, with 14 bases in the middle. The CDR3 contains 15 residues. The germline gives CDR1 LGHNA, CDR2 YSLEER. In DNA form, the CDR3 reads TGCGCCAGCAGCCTTTACCAGGACACTAACACTGAAGCTTTCTTT. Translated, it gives CASSLYQDTNTEAFF.

The CDR3 nucleotides read TGTGCCAGCAGCGACGGAGCGGGGGCCCAAGAGACCCAGTACTTC. Its protein is CASSDGAGAQETQYF. The V gene is TRBV9, the J gene TRBJ2-5, with 8 positions matching TRBD2. This CDR3 region has 15 residues. Germline lookup yields CDR1 SGDLS and CDR2 YYNGEE. Losses at the gene ends were 3 bases for V and 1 base for J; bases not matched to a gene: 5.

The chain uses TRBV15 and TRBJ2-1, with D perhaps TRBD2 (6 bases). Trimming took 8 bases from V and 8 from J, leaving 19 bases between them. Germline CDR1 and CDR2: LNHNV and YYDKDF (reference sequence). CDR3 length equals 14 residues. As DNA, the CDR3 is TGTGCCACCCGGCGGGCGGGAAGTGATTATGAGCAGTTCTTC. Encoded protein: CATRRAGSDYEQFF.

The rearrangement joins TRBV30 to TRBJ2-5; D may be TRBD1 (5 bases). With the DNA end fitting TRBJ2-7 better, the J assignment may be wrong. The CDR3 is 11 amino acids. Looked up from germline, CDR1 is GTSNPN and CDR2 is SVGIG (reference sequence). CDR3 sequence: CAWSPGYEQYF. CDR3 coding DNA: TGTGCCTGGAGTCCAGGGTACGAGCAGTACTTC.

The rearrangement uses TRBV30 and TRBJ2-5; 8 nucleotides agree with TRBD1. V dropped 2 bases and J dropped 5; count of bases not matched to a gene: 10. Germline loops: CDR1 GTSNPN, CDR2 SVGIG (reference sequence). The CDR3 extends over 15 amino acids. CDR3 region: CAWSPGTGRGETQYF. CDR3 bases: TGTGCCTGGAGTCCAGGGACAGGACGCGGGGAGACCCAGTACTTC.

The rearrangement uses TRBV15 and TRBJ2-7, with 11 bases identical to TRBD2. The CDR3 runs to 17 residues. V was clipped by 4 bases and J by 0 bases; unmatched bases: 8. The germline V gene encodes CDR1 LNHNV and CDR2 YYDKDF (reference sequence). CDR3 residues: CATSKSLTSGNSYEQYF. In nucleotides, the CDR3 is TGTGCCACCAGCAAGAGTTTGACTAGCGGGAACTCCTACGAGCAGTACTTC.

Here the CDR3 DNA reads TGTGCCAGCAGTGACGGCGGATCCCTCGGAGAGACCCAGTACTTC. It codes for CASSDGGSLGETQYF. This chain uses TRBV2 with TRBJ2-5; no clear D gene. Trimming took off 3 bases at V and 4 bases at J, with 15 bases between the two ends. Germline CDR1 SNHLY, CDR2 FYNNEI. The CDR3 is 15 amino acids.

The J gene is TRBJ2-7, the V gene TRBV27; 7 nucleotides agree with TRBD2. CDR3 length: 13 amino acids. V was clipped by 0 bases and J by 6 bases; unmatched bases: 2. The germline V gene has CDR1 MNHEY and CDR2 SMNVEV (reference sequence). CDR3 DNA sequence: TGTGCCAGCAGTTTATCGGGAGGGAGCGAGCAGTACTTC. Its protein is CASSLSGGSEQYF.

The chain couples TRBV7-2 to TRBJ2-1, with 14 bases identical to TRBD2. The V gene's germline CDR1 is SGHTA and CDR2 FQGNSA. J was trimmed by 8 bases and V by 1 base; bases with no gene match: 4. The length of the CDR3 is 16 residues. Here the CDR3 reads CASSLGPGLAGDEQFF. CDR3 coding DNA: TGTGCCAGCAGCTTAGGGCCGGGACTAGCGGGGGATGAGCAGTTCTTC.

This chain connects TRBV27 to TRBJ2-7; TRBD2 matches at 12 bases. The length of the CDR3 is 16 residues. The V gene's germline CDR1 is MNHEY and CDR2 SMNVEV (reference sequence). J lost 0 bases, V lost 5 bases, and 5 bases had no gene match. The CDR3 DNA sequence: TGTGCCAGCAGTCCGTTGACTAGCGGGAGCTCCTACGAGCAGTACTTC. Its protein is CASSPLTSGSSYEQYF.

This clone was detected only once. The chain's CDR3 is CASTGQGEYQPQHF. The CDR3 nucleotides are TGTGCCAGTACCGGACAGGGTGAATACCAGCCCCAGCATTTT. The chain employs TRBV19 and TRBJ1-5; 8 nucleotides agree with TRBD1. CDR1 is LNHDA, CDR2 SQIVND, per germline (reference sequence). CDR3 length: 14 amino acids. The V gene end was trimmed by 7 bases and the J gene end by 7 bases; junction bases not matched to a gene: 9.

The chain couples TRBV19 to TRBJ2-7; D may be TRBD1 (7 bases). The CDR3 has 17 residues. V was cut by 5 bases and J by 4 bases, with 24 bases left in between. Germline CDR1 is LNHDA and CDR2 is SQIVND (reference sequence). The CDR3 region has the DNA TGTGCCAGTAGTGACGACCCCACAGGGGAGGTTTCTTACGAGCAGTACTTC. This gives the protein CASSDDPTGEVSYEQYF.

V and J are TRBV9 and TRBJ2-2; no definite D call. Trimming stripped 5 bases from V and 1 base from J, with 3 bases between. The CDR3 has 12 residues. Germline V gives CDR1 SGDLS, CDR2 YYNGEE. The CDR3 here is CASSRNTGELFF. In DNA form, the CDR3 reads TGTGCCAGCAGTCGGAACACCGGGGAGCTGTTTTTT.

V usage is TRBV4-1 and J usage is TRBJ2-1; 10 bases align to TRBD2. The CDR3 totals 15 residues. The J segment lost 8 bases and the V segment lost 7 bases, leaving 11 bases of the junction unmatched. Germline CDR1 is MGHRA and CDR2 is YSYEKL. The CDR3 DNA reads TGCGCCAGCACCCCTCTAGCGGGAGTGGTAGATGAGCAGTTCTTC. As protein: CASTPLAGVVDEQFF.

CDR3 nucleotide sequence: TGTGCCAGCAGTGAGTCCACTAGCACAGATACGCAGTATTTT. Its translation is CASSESTSTDTQYF. V and J are TRBV2 and TRBJ2-3; D remains unclear. The V end was cut by 3 bases, the J end by 0 bases, with 7 bases between. The V gene's germline CDR1 is SNHLY and CDR2 FYNNEI. The CDR3 spans 14 residues.

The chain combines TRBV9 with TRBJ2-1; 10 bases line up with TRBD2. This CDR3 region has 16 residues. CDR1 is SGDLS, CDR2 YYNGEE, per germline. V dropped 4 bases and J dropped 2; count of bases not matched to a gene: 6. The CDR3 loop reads CASSSSGSMPYNEQFF. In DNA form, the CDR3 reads TGTGCCAGCAGCTCTAGCGGGAGTATGCCCTACAATGAGCAGTTCTTC.

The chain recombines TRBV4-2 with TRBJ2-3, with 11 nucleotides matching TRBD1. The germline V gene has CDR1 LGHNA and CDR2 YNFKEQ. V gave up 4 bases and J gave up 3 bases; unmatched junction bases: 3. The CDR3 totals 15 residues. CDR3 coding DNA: TGTGCCAGCAGCCCGGGACAGGGGGAAACAGATACGCAGTATTTT. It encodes CASSPGQGETDTQYF.

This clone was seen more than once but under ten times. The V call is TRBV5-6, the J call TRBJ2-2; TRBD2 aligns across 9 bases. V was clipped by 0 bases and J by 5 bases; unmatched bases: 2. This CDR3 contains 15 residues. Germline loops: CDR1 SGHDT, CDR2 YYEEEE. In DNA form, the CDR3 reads TGTGCCAGCAGCTTGGGTCTAGCGGGGACCGGGGAGCTGTTTTTT. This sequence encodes CASSLGLAGTGELFF.

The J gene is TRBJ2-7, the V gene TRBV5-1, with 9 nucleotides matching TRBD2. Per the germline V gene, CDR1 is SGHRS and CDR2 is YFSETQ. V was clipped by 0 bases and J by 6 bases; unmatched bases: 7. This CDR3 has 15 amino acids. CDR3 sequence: CASSLEAGGLREQYF. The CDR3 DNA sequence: TGCGCCAGCAGCTTGGAGGCGGGGGGGCTTCGCGAGCAGTACTTC.

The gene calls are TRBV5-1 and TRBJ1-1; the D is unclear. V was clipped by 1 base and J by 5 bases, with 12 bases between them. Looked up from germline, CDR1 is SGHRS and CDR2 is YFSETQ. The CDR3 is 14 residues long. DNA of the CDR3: TGCGCCAGCAGCTTGAGACGGGGTAGTACTGAAGCTTTCTTT. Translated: CASSLRRGSTEAFF.

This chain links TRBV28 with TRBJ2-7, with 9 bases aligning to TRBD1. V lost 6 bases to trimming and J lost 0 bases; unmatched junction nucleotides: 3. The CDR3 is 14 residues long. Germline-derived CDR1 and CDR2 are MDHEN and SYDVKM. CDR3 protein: CASSLTGGSYEQYF. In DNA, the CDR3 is TGTGCCAGCAGCCTGACAGGGGGCTCCTACGAGCAGTACTTC.

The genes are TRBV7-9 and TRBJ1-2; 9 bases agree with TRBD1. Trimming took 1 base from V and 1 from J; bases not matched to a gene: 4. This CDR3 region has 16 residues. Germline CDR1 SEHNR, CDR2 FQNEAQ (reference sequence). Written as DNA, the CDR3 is TGTGCCAGCAGCTTAGTCCGGGACAGGGATAACTATGGCTACACCTTC. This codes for CASSLVRDRDNYGYTF.

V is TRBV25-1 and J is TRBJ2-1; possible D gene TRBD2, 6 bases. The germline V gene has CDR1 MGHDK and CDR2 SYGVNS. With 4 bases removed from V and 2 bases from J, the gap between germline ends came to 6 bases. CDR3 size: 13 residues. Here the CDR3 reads CASSGGAYNEQFF. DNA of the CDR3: TGTGCCAGCAGTGGGGGGGCCTACAATGAGCAGTTCTTC.

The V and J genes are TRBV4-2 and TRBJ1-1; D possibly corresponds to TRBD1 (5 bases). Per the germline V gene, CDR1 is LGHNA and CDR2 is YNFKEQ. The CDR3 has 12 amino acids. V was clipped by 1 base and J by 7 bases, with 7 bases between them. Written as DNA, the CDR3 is TGTGCCAGCAGCCAAGGGCAGGGTGAAGCTTTCTTT. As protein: CASSQGQGEAFF.